Shown below are 4 T cell receptor beta chains from a single sample sequenced in a study of T cells in Graves' hyperthyroidism and ophthalmopathy. The investigators amplified TCR beta CDR3 regions from RNA transcripts. First-round RT-PCR targeting the TCR CDR3 was performed with the HTBI primer set. A single record per CDR3 protein comes from TCRdb applying MiXCR to the multiplex PCR reads. This table has about 500,000 distinct CDR3 sequences, approximately 15% appearing once. Specimen: blood. Source of these receptors: a woman younger than 35 with Graves' hyperthyroidism.

This clonotype was seen only once. This sequence may be a read error, since a much larger clone differs from it by one base. This chain links TRBV7-2 with TRBJ2-7; TRBD1 or TRBD2 may be the D gene (6 bases each). The CDR3 spans 16 residues. CDR1 is SGHTA, CDR2 FQGNSA, per germline. CDR3 in DNA: TGTGCCGGCAGCTATGGGGGGCGCTCCATCCAGGACGAGCAGTACTTC. Encoded protein: CAGSYGGRSIQDEQYF.

In its sample, this clonotype was seen many times. The V and J genes are TRBV7-3 and TRBJ2-3; TRBD2 matches 8 bases. The CDR3 is made up of 16 amino acids. Trimming removed 4 bases from V and 0 bases from J; junction bases left unmatched: 6. In germline, CDR1 is SGHTA, CDR2 FQGTGA. The CDR3 bases are TGTGCCAGCAGCTCAATAGCGGGATTGAGCACAGATACGCAGTATTTT. This translates into CASSSIAGLSTDTQYF.

Ten or more counts support this clonotype. The chain carries TRBV18 and TRBJ2-4; TRBD2 matches 10 bases. CDR1 and CDR2 from the germline V gene are KGHSH and LQKENI. The CDR3 length is 13 residues. The V segment lost 6 bases and the J segment 6 bases; nucleotides outside the gene matches: 2. CDR3: CASSIAGGNIQYF. In DNA, the CDR3 is TGTGCCAGCTCTATAGCGGGAGGAAACATTCAGTACTTC.

This clonotype was picked up many times. The V call is TRBV20-1, the J call TRBJ2-1; 9 bases align to TRBD2. This CDR3 has 15 residues. The V gene's germline CDR1 is DFQATT and CDR2 SNEGSKA (reference sequence). With 2 bases clipped from V and 7 bases from J, the junction kept 9 bases outside the gene matches. The CDR3 bases are TGCAGTGCTAGAAGAGCGGGAGGAACTGGGAATGAGCAGTTCTTC. Protein: CSARRAGGTGNEQFF.